This T cell receptor beta chain appears in the sequencing data of a study of blood T cell repertoires in COVID-19. Study summary: Samples of COVID-19 (acute and convalescent) were obtained from the United States, Italy and Spain. Nucleic acid was either cDNA or gDNA, and it came from T cells, B-cell-depleted T cells, or PBMCs.

CDR3 size: 12 residues. The V and J ends lost 6 bases and 7 bases respectively, with 10 bases between them. Germline V gene data show CDR1 as SEHNR and CDR2 as FQNEAQ (reference sequence). Generated by immunoSEQ multiplex PCR, the TCRdb table keeps only in-frame clones and is missing some. The table lists about 220,000 clones, 88% of them singletons, with about 2.6% in the top ten. Researchers sorted participants into cohorts using their self-reported clinical history. Two negative PCRs, clearance, or symptom resolution characterized the recovered Cohort 3 donors. The specimen was PBMCs or T cells enriched from blood (not recorded which). This receptor was identified in a woman aged 25 to 39 who had recovered from COVID-19. The chain has TRBV7-9 and TRBJ1-3; D gene unclear. The CDR3 DNA reads as TGTGCCAGCAGGGGCAGCCTCAACACCATATATTTT. This codes for CASRGSLNTIYF.